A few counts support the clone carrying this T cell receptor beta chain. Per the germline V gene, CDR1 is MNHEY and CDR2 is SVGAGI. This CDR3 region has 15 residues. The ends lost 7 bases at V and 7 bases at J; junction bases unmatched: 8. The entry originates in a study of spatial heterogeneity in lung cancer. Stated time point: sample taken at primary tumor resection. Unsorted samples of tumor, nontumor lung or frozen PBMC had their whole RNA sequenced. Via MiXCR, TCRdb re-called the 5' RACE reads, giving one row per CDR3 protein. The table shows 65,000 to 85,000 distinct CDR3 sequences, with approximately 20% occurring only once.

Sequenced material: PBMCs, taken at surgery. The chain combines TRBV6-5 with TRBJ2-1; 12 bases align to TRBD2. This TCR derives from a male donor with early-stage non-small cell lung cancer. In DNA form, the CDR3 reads TGTGCCAGCACCCCGACTAGCGGGGGAAGGAATGAGCAGTTCTTC. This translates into CASTPTSGGRNEQFF.